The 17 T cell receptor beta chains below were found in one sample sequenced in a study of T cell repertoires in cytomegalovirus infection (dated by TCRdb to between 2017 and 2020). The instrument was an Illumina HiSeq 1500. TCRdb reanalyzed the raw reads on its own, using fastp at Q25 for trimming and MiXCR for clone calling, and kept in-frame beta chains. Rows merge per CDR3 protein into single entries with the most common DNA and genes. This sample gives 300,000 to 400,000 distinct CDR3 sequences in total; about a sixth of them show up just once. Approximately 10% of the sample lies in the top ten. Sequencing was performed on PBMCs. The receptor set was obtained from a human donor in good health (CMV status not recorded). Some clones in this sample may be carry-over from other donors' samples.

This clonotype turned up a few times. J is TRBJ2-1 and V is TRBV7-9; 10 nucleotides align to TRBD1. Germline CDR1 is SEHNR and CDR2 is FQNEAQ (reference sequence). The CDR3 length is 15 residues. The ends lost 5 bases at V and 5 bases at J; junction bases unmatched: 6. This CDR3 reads CASSPGQGVDNEQFF. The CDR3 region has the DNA TGTGCCAGCAGCCCCGGACAGGGGGTGGACAATGAGCAGTTCTTC.

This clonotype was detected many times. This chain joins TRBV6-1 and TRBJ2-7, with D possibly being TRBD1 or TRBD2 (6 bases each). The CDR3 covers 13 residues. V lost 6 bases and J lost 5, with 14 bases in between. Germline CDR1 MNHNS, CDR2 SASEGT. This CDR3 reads CASRKDGGHEQYF. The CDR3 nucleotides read TGTGCCAGCAGGAAGGACGGGGGCCACGAGCAGTACTTC.

CDR3 coding DNA: TGCAGCGTCGGGGGAAGCGCGAGCTCCTACAATGAGCAGTTCTTC. It yields the protein CSVGGSASSYNEQFF. The J gene is TRBJ2-1, the V gene TRBV29-1, with D perhaps matching TRBD2 (6 bases). The V end was cut by 6 bases, the J end by 0 bases, with 15 bases between. CDR3 length: 15 amino acids. Germline V lookup: CDR1 SQVTM, CDR2 ANQGSEA.

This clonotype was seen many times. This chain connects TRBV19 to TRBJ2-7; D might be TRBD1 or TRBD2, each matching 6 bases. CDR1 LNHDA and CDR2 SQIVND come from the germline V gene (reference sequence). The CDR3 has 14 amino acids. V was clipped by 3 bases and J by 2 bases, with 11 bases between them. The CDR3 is CASSIGGGPYEQYF. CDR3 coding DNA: TGTGCCAGTAGTATTGGAGGGGGACCCTACGAGCAGTACTTC.

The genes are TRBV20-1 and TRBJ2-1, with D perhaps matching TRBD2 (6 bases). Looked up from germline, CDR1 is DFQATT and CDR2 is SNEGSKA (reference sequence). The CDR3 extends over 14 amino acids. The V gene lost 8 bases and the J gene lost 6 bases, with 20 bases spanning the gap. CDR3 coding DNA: TGCAGTTCCGCCTCCCCGGGACTCACCAATGAGCAGTTCTTC. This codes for CSSASPGLTNEQFF.

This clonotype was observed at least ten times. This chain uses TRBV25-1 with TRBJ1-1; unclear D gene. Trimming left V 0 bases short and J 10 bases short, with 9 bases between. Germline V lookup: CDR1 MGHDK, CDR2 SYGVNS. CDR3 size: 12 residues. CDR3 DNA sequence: TGTGCCAGCAGTGAATACTACAGTGGAGCTTTCTTT. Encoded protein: CASSEYYSGAFF.

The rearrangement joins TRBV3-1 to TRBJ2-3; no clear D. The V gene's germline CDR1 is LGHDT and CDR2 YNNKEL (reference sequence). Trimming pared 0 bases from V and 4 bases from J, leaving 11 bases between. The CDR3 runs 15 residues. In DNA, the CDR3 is TGTGCCAGCAGCCAAGATAAACCCAGCGCAGATACGCAGTATTTT. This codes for CASSQDKPSADTQYF.

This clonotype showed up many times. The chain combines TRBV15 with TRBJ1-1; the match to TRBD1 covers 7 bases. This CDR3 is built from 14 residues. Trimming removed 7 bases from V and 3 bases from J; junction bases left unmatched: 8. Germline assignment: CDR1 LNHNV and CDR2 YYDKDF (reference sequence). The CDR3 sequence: CATTEAGGDTEAFF. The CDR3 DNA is TGTGCCACCACCGAGGCAGGGGGGGACACTGAAGCTTTCTTT.

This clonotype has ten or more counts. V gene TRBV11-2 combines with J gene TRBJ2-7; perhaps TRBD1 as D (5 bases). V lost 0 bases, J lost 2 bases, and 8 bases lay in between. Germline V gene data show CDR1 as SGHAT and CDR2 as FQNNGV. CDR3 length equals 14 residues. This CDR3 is CASSLERGTYEQYF. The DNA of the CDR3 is TGTGCCAGCAGCTTAGAAAGGGGAACCTACGAGCAGTACTTC.

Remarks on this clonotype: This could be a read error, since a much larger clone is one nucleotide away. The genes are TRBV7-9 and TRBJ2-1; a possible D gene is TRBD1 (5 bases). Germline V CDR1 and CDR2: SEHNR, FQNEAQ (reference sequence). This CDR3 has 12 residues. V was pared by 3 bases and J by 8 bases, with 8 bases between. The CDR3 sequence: CASSFGADEQFF. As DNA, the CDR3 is TGTGCCAGCAGCTTTGGGGCGGATGAGCAGTTCTTC.

The CDR3 nucleotides are TGCGCCAGCAGCCTATGGGACGCCACCTACGAGCAGTACTTC. It encodes CASSLWDATYEQYF. The gene calls are TRBV5-1 and TRBJ2-7, with D perhaps TRBD1 or TRBD2 (5 bases each). V was cut by 4 bases and J by 2 bases, with 13 bases left in between. Germline V gene data show CDR1 as SGHRS and CDR2 as YFSETQ. The CDR3 is 14 amino acids.

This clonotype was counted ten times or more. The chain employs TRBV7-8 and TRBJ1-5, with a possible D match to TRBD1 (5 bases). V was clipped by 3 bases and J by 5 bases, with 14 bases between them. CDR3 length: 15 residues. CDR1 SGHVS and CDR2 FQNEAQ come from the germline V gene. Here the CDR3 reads CASSLLSGSHQPQHF. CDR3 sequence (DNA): TGTGCCAGCAGCTTGCTGTCAGGGAGCCATCAGCCCCAGCATTTT. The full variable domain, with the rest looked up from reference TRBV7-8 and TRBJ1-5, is GAGVSQSPRYKVAKRGQDVALRCDPISGHVSLFWYQQALGQGPEFLTYFQNEAQLDKSGLPSDRFFAERPEGSVSTLKIQRTQQEDSAVYLCASSLLSGSHQPQHFGDGTRLSIL.

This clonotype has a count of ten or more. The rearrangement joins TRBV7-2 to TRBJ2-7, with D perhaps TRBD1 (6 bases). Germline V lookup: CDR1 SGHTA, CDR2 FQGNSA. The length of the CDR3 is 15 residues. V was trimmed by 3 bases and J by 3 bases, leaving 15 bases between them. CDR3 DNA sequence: TGTGCCAGCAGCTTGGTTCTCGGGACAAACTACGAGCAGTACTTC. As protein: CASSLVLGTNYEQYF.

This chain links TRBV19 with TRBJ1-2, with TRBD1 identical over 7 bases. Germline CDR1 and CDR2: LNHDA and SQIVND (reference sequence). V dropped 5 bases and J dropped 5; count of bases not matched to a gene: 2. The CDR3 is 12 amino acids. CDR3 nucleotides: TGTGCCAGTAGTGACAGGGATTATGGCTACACCTTC. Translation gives CASSDRDYGYTF.

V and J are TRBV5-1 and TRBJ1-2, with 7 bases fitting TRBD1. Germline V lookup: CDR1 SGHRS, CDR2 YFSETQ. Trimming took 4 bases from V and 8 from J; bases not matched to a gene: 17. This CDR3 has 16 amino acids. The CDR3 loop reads CASSGRQGGSYLGYTF. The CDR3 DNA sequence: TGCGCCAGCAGCGGTAGACAGGGTGGAAGCTATTTGGGCTACACCTTC.

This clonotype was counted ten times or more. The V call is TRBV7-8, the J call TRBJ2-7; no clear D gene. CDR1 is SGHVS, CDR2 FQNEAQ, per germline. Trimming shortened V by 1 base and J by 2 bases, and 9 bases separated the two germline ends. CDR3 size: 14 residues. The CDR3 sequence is CASSLGPPPYEQYF. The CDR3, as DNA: TGTGCCAGCAGCTTAGGTCCGCCTCCCTACGAGCAGTACTTC.

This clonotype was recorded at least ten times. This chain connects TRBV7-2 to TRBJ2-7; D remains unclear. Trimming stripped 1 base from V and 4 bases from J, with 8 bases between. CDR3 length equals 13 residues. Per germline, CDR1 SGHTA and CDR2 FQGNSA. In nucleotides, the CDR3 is TGTGCCAGCAGCTTAGAGGCAGAGTACGAGCAGTACTTC. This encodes CASSLEAEYEQYF.